One sample yielded the 14 T cell receptor beta chains listed below, sequenced in a study of blood T cell repertoires in COVID-19. Method: immunoSEQ multiplex PCR; TCRdb's copy keeps in-frame clones and lacks some. The sample shows about 53,000 clones, roughly 86% of them seen only once. What was sequenced was peripheral blood. These receptors all stem from a man between 65 and 85 years old with active COVID-19.

The V and J genes are TRBV30 and TRBJ1-1; D not resolved. In germline, CDR1 is GTSNPN, CDR2 SVGIG (reference sequence). Trimming took off 3 bases at V and 7 bases at J, with 12 bases between the two ends. CDR3 length: 12 residues. CDR3: CAWRTNLNEAFF. CDR3 bases: TGTGCCTGGAGGACTAACCTAAATGAAGCTTTCTTT.

The chain joins TRBV19 to TRBJ2-3; 7 bases map to TRBD1. After removal of 4 bases from V and 1 base from J, the junction contained 8 bases not matched to a gene. There are 16 residues in the CDR3. Germline-derived CDR1 and CDR2 are LNHDA and SQIVND (reference sequence). For the CDR3, the DNA is TGTGCCAGTAGTAGACAGGGAAAAGACGGCACAGATACGCAGTATTTT. Translation: CASSRQGKDGTDTQYF.

The rearrangement links TRBV19 to TRBJ2-1; weak D call: TRBD1 (6 bases). Trimming cost V 7 bases and J 7 bases, with 11 bases left between them. The CDR3 totals 12 residues. Germline CDR1 reads LNHDA; CDR2 reads SQIVND (reference sequence). This chain's CDR3 is CASKQGYNEQFF. The CDR3 DNA follows: TGTGCCAGTAAGCAGGGGTATAATGAGCAGTTCTTC.

The rearrangement uses TRBV19 and TRBJ1-6; D is unresolved. This CDR3 is built from 15 residues. V gave up 7 bases and J gave up 0 bases, with 10 bases separating them. Germline V gene data show CDR1 as LNHDA and CDR2 as SQIVND (reference sequence). CDR3 amino acids: CASKEGYSYNSPLHF. The CDR3 coding sequence is TGTGCCAGTAAGGAGGGTTACTCCTATAATTCACCCCTCCACTTT.

The CDR3 sequence is CASSEKLAGGPDTQYF. The CDR3 DNA sequence: TGTGCCAGCAGTGAAAAACTAGCGGGGGGACCAGATACGCAGTATTTT. The rearrangement joins TRBV6-4 to TRBJ2-3, with 12 bases matching TRBD2. The V and J ends lost 3 bases and 4 bases, in that order; junction bases with no gene match: 5. The CDR3 has 16 residues. CDR1 is MRHNA and CDR2 is SNTAGT in the germline V gene.

The V gene is TRBV30, the J gene TRBJ1-3; D remains ambiguous. Trimming shortened V by 1 base and J by 8 bases, and 6 bases separated the two germline ends. The CDR3 sequence is 11 residues long. Germline V CDR1 and CDR2: GTSNPN, SVGIG (reference sequence). The CDR3 DNA reads as TGTGCCTGGAGTGGTCTTTACACCATATATTTT. It encodes CAWSGLYTIYF.

The chain combines TRBV20-1 with TRBJ1-1, with 7 positions matching TRBD1. Germline loops: CDR1 DFQATT, CDR2 SNEGSKA (reference sequence). The CDR3 runs 11 residues. The ends lost 8 bases at V and 12 bases at J; junction bases unmatched: 12. This CDR3 reads CSLYSRDRPFF. CDR3 coding DNA: TGCAGTTTATACTCCCGGGACAGACCTTTCTTT.

The gene calls are TRBV10-3 and TRBJ2-1, with D tentatively TRBD2 (6 bases). The CDR3 contains 11 residues. V dropped 10 bases and J dropped 4 bases, with 8 bases sitting between them. Per the germline V gene, CDR1 is ENHRY and CDR2 is SYGVKD. This CDR3 is CANGTYNEQFF. As DNA, the CDR3 is TGTGCCAACGGGACTTACAATGAGCAGTTCTTC.

This chain links TRBV5-5 with TRBJ2-1; 9 nucleotides agree with TRBD2. Germline CDR1 SGHKS, CDR2 YYEKEE (reference sequence). CDR3 size: 18 residues. J was trimmed by 0 bases and V by 4 bases; bases with no gene match: 11. In DNA, the CDR3 is TGTGCCAGCAGCCTGGAGTCGCGGGGGGGCCCCTCCTACAATGAGCAGTTCTTC. This sequence encodes CASSLESRGGPSYNEQFF.

This clone has only one observation. This rearrangement joins TRBV19 to TRBJ1-2, with D maybe TRBD1 (6 bases). With 4 bases removed from V and 4 bases from J, the gap between germline ends came to 16 bases. The CDR3 is 15 amino acids. Looked up from germline, CDR1 is LNHDA and CDR2 is SQIVND (reference sequence). DNA for the CDR3: TGTGCCAGTAGTACAAGGACAGTCCAAGGCTATGGCTACACCTTC. The encoded protein is CASSTRTVQGYGYTF.

In its sample, this clone was seen a few times. The V and J genes are TRBV7-3 and TRBJ2-2; 7 positions match TRBD1. After removal of 5 bases from V and 5 bases from J, the junction contained 5 bases not matched to a gene. The germline V gene encodes CDR1 SGHTA and CDR2 FQGTGA. The CDR3 covers 14 residues. CDR3 DNA sequence: TGTGCCAGCAGCCCCTACAGGGGAACCGGGGAGCTGTTTTTT. The encoded protein is CASSPYRGTGELFF.

The J gene is TRBJ2-1, the V gene TRBV7-8; 11 bases are a match to TRBD1. The V gene's germline CDR1 is SGHVS and CDR2 FQNEAQ. With 5 bases clipped from V and 7 bases from J, the junction kept 13 bases outside the gene matches. The CDR3 extends over 17 amino acids. The CDR3 bases are TGTGCCAGCAGCAGGCCCCGGACAGGGGGCGCGGTGAATGAGCAGTTCTTC. It yields the protein CASSRPRTGGAVNEQFF.

The rearrangement uses TRBV24-1 and TRBJ1-2; TRBD1 might be the D (6 bases). Trimming stripped 4 bases from V and 7 bases from J, with 12 bases between. CDR1 KGHDR and CDR2 SFDVKD come from the germline V gene. The CDR3 runs 13 residues. The CDR3 sequence is CATSERTRGGYTF. The CDR3 bases are TGTGCCACCAGTGAACGGACCAGGGGTGGCTACACCTTC.

V is TRBV11-2 and J is TRBJ1-6; no definite D call. Looked up from germline, CDR1 is SGHAT and CDR2 is FQNNGV. Between the trimmed V and J ends, which lost 5 bases and 7 bases, there was a span of 12 bases. The CDR3 extends over 14 amino acids. CDR3 amino acids: CASSPRHGNSPLHF. In DNA form, the CDR3 reads TGTGCCAGCAGCCCCCGACACGGCAATTCACCCCTCCACTTT. Full variable domain (remainder filled in from reference TRBV11-2 and TRBJ1-6): EAGVAQSPRYKIIEKRQSVAFWCNPISGHATLYWYQQILGQGPKLLIQFQNNGVVDDSQLPKDRFSAERLKGVDSTLKIQPAKLEDSAVYLCASSPRHGNSPLHFGNGTRLTVT.